The rows below give T cell receptor beta chains drawn from one sample of a study of blood T cell repertoires in COVID-19. Sequencing used immunoSEQ multiplex PCR; TCRdb keeps in-frame clones, though not all of them. Of over 350,000 clones listed, 70% to 90% are singletons. Specimen: PBMCs or T cells enriched from blood (not recorded which). Receptors were obtained from a woman aged 18-29 years with acute COVID-19. CDR3s include the opening cysteine and the closing phenylalanine or tryptophan. The D gene is left open where the match is weak. Expanded clones are given a class, and other clones once, few, many or no size at all.

CDR3 length | J gene | V gene | D gene | clone size | CDR3 DNA | CDR3 protein
13 | TRBJ2-5 | TRBV7-3 | TRBD2 | - | TGTGCCAGCAGCTTACGCGGGGGGGAGACCCAGTACTTC | CASSLRGGETQYF
11 | TRBJ2-7 | TRBV29-1 | TRBD2 | - | TGCAGCGCCACTAGCGGTTACGAGCAGTACTTC | CSATSGYEQYF
15 | TRBJ2-3 | TRBV24-1 | - | - | TGTGCCACCAGTGACCCGAGCGTAGGCACAGATACGCAGTATTTT | CATSDPSVGTDTQYF
16 | TRBJ1-6 | TRBV27 | TRBD1 | few | TGTGCCAGCAGTGTAACCGGGACAGCTTATAATTCACCCCTCCACTTT | CASSVTGTAYNSPLHF
15 | TRBJ2-3 | TRBV6-1 | TRBD2 | - | TGTGCCAGCAGTGCAGCGGGAGGGGAAACAGATACGCAGTATTTT | CASSAAGGETDTQYF
15 | TRBJ1-5 | TRBV6-5 | - | - | TGTGCCAGCTTAACAGGTTTTTATAGCAATCAGCCCCAGCATTTT | CASLTGFYSNQPQHF
17 | TRBJ2-2 | TRBV12-2 | - | - | TGTGCAAGTCGCCGTTTACGGGTACTCAACTACACCGGGGAGCTGTTTTTT | CASRRLRVLNYTGELFF
15 | TRBJ2-2 | TRBV2 | TRBD2 | - | TGTGCCAGCAGGCGACTAGCGGGACGAACCGGGGAGCTGTTTTTT | CASRRLAGRTGELFF
16 | TRBJ2-1 | TRBV5-1 | TRBD1 | - | TGCGCCAGCAGCTTGGAGGGGACAGGCTCCTACAATGAGCAGTTCTTC | CASSLEGTGSYNEQFF
17 | TRBJ1-2 | TRBV6-2/TRBV6-3 | TRBD1 | few | TGTGCCAGCAGTCCGATCGGGGGGACAGGTCGCTACTATGGCTACACCTTC | CASSPIGGTGRYYGYTF
14 | TRBJ1-3 | TRBV11-3 | - | once | TGTGCCAGCAGCTTACGGAGCTCTGGAAACACCATATATTTT | CASSLRSSGNTIYF
18 | TRBJ1-1 | TRBV3-1/TRBV3-2 | - | - | TGTGCCAGCAGCCAAGACCACCAGCGGACAGTCGCACCTAGGGGGGCTTTCTTT | CASSQDHQRTVAPRGAFF
13 | TRBJ1-5 | TRBV20-1 | - | few | TGCAGTGCTAGTTCGGGGACTATGCGGTCCCAGCATTTT | CSASSGTMRSQHF
14 | TRBJ1-1 | TRBV13 | - | few | TGTGCCAGCAGCTTAAACCAGTGGAACACTGAAGCTTTCTTT | CASSLNQWNTEAFF
14 | TRBJ1-2 | TRBV5-6 | TRBD1 | - | TGTGCCAGCAGTCGACAGGGCACTCCGGGGGGCTACACCTTC | CASSRQGTPGGYTF
13 | TRBJ2-7 | TRBV28 | TRBD2 | once | TGTGCCAGCAGTTTGAGCGGGAGGGGTGAGCAGTACTTC | CASSLSGRGEQYF
15 | TRBJ1-4 | TRBV18 | TRBD1 | once | TGTGCCAGCTCACCGGCGGGGCAACAGGGGGAAAAACTGTTTTTT | CASSPAGQQGEKLFF
16 | TRBJ2-7 | TRBV12-5 | TRBD1 | - | TGTGCTAGTGGTTTGGCCCTGGGACAGGGGGCCTACGAGCAGTACTTC | CASGLALGQGAYEQYF
17 | TRBJ2-1 | TRBV7-6 | TRBD1 | - | TGTGCCAGCAGCTTACTAGCGGTTCTGACAGGGGGGAATGAGCAGTTCTTC | CASSLLAVLTGGNEQFF
17 | TRBJ2-5 | TRBV9 | TRBD2 | - | TGTGCCAGCAGCGTAGGTTTCGGGACTAGGGGACAAGAGACCCAGTACTTC | CASSVGFGTRGQETQYF
14 | TRBJ1-3 | TRBV7-6 | TRBD1 | few | TGTGCCAGCAGCCCCGGGACAGGGGTGAACACCATATATTTT | CASSPGTGVNTIYF
15 | TRBJ2-4 | TRBV15 | TRBD2 | - | TGTGCCACCAGCAGAGATAGCGGGACTAGCGGGACGCAGTACTTC | CATSRDSGTSGTQYF
15 | TRBJ1-3 | TRBV7-2 | - | once | TGTGCCAGCAGCTTAGAAGGAGGGACTGGAAACACCATATATTTT | CASSLEGGTGNTIYF
14 | TRBJ1-4 | TRBV6-5 | - | - | TGTGCCAGCAGGTGGGGACTACCCGATGAAAAACTGTTTTTT | CASRWGLPDEKLFF
16 | TRBJ2-4 | TRBV19 | - | - | TGTGCCAGTACCACCACCCAAAAACTAGCCAAAAACATTCAGTACTTC | CASTTTQKLAKNIQYF
16 | TRBJ2-5 | TRBV28 | TRBD2 | - | TGTGCCAGCAGTCAACTGACTAGCCCAGCGCAAGAGACCCAGTACTTC | CASSQLTSPAQETQYF
15 | TRBJ1-4 | TRBV9 | - | - | TGTGCCAGCAGCGTAGAGGGGGCAACTAATGAAAAACTGTTTTTT | CASSVEGATNEKLFF
14 | TRBJ2-7 | TRBV7-9 | TRBD2 | - | TGTGCCAGCAGTTCGGGACTAGAACGGTACGAGCAGTACTTC | CASSSGLERYEQYF
15 | TRBJ1-5 | TRBV11-2 | - | - | TGTGCCAGCAGCCTCGGAGGTTATAGCAATCAGCCCCAGCATTTT | CASSLGGYSNQPQHF
15 | TRBJ2-2 | TRBV7-8 | - | - | TGTGCCAGCAGCTTAGTTTCCGAGGGCACCGGGGAGCTGTTTTTT | CASSLVSEGTGELFF
14 | TRBJ2-1 | TRBV13 | TRBD1 | - | TGTGCCAGCAGCATTGGACAGGCCTACAATGAGCAGTTCTTC | CASSIGQAYNEQFF
15 | TRBJ1-2 | TRBV5-1 | - | few | TGCGCCAGCAGCTTGGACGGGACTCCTAACTATGGCTACACCTTC | CASSLDGTPNYGYTF
14 | TRBJ1-2 | TRBV5-5 | - | - | TGTGCCAGCAGCTTGGACACAGGGAACTATGGCTACACCTTC | CASSLDTGNYGYTF
13 | TRBJ2-1 | TRBV14 | - | - | TGTGCCAGCAGCCAAGATCGACGGGGTGAGCAGTTCTTC | CASSQDRRGEQFF
13 | TRBJ1-1 | TRBV2 | - | - | TGTGCCAGCAGCCCGGAGCCGAACACTGAAGCTTTCTTT | CASSPEPNTEAFF
11 | TRBJ2-5 | TRBV5-8 | - | once | TGTGCCAGCATCAGGTTCGAGACCCAGTACTTC | CASIRFETQYF